The clone carrying this TCR beta chain occurred many times. The antigen remains unidentified. TCRdb passed the 5' RACE reads through MiXCR, listing each CDR3 protein once. The sample lists 200,000 or so distinct CDR3 sequences, roughly 20% occurring once. The sample belongs to a study of CD8 T cells in ankylosing spondylitis. The CDR3 sequence is 13 residues long. The trim removed 5 bases at V and 12 bases at J, leaving 8 bases unmatched. Looked up from germline, CDR1 is MNHEY and CDR2 is SVGAGI. Study-wide results and caveats: What seemed typical of ankylosing spondylitis blood was a TCR beta motif built from roughly 8 highly homologous variants.

The sequenced material came from blood, either unsorted or a sorted T cell fraction (not recorded which). The chain carries TRBV6-5 and TRBJ2-1; 9 bases align to TRBD1. The clonotype originates from a male donor between 10 and 30 years old with ankylosing spondylitis or in good health (not recorded which). CDR3 nucleotide sequence: TGTGCCAGCAGTCAACGGGACAGGGAGGGGCAGTTCTTC. It codes for CASSQRDREGQFF.